Listed here are 32 T cell receptor beta chains from one sample, sequenced in a study of PD-L1 blockade in urothelial cancer (dated by TCRdb to about 2017). The library was generated by the immunoSEQ multiplex PCR assay. In TCRdb, the immuneACCESS table is reduced to in-frame sequences with V and J assigned. These tables do not hold every clone; where another copy was compared, an unresolved V gene accounts for under half, and the others remain unexplained. The sample table holds about 71,000 clones, of which roughly 89% were seen once. Around 3.4% of the sample is in the top ten clones. The sequencing here drew on PBMCs, taken around atezolizumab (anti-PD-L1) treatment. The receptors were gathered from a man in his 60s with urothelial cancer.

The V and J genes are TRBV15 and TRBJ2-5, with TRBD2 matching 9 bases. V lost 0 bases and J lost 5; bases outside the gene matches: 16. Per the germline V gene, CDR1 is LNHNV and CDR2 is YYDKDF (reference sequence). This CDR3 is built from 19 residues. The CDR3 is CATSRDQGNSGGSRETQYF. CDR3 DNA sequence: TGTGCCACCAGCAGAGATCAAGGAAATAGCGGGGGATCAAGGGAGACCCAGTACTTC.

The V and J genes are TRBV18 and TRBJ2-3; tentative D call: TRBD2 (6 bases). Trimming removed 4 bases from V and 5 bases from J, with 7 bases in between. The CDR3 extends over 12 amino acids. Germline assignment: CDR1 KGHSH and CDR2 LQKENI. CDR3 nucleotide sequence: TGTGCCAGCTCACGGGGAGGAGATACGCAGTATTTT. It codes for CASSRGGDTQYF.

This chain links TRBV6-6 with TRBJ2-1, with D possibly TRBD2 on 5 matching bases. This CDR3 is 14 amino acids long. The germline V gene has CDR1 MNHNY and CDR2 SVGAGI (reference sequence). The V and J ends lost 0 bases and 4 bases respectively, with 7 bases between them. Here the CDR3 DNA reads TGTGCCAGCAGTTACTCTCCGGGATACAATGAGCAGTTCTTC. Protein product: CASSYSPGYNEQFF.

This chain joins TRBV7-9 and TRBJ1-1, with no clear D. This CDR3 contains 12 residues. In germline, CDR1 is SEHNR, CDR2 FQNEAQ (reference sequence). Trimming took 3 bases from V and 5 from J, leaving 7 bases between them. The CDR3 protein is CASSLTGTEAFF. The DNA for the CDR3 is TGTGCCAGCAGCTTGACTGGGACTGAAGCTTTCTTT.

The chain combines TRBV5-1 with TRBJ1-5; no reliable D call. Trimming removed 2 bases at V and 0 bases at J, with 9 bases between. The CDR3 spans 15 residues. In germline, CDR1 is SGHRS, CDR2 YFSETQ. The CDR3 DNA reads as TGCGCCAGCAGCTTAGAAGGAGTTAGCAATCAGCCCCAGCATTTT. Translation: CASSLEGVSNQPQHF.

J is TRBJ2-5 and V is TRBV6-1; 7 positions match TRBD2. The CDR3 is 15 residues long. V shed 2 bases, J shed 4 bases, and the junction held 7 bases outside the gene matches. CDR1 is MNHNS, CDR2 SASEGT, per germline. Here the CDR3 reads CASSERIGGGETQYF. The CDR3 nucleotides are TGTGCCAGCAGTGAAAGGATTGGGGGGGGAGAGACCCAGTACTTC.

The rearrangement links TRBV4-3 to TRBJ2-2; 9 nucleotides agree with TRBD2. The trim removed 0 bases at V and 6 bases at J, leaving 11 bases unmatched. Looked up from germline, CDR1 is LGHNA and CDR2 is YSLEER. CDR3 length: 18 amino acids. The CDR3 DNA follows: TGCGCCAGCAGCCAAGATCGGGTGCGGGAGGGCTGGGCCGGGGAGCTGTTTTTT. It translates to CASSQDRVREGWAGELFF.

The chain has TRBV6-1 and TRBJ2-3; the D gene is possibly TRBD1 (5 bases). This CDR3 contains 14 residues. Per the germline V gene, CDR1 is MNHNS and CDR2 is SASEGT. Trimming left V 5 bases short and J 3 bases short, with 12 bases between. The CDR3 region is CASSTRQITDTQYF. CDR3 bases: TGTGCCAGCAGTACCCGACAGATTACAGATACGCAGTATTTT.

This clone was seen once. This sequence joins TRBV4-1 and TRBJ1-5; D remains unclear. CDR1 and CDR2 from the germline V gene are MGHRA and YSYEKL. Trimming pared 2 bases from V and 0 bases from J, leaving 17 bases between. The CDR3 spans 18 residues. The CDR3 nucleotides read TGCGCCAGCAGCCAAACGGTTGGGCAGACATATAGCAATCAGCCCCAGCATTTT. Its protein is CASSQTVGQTYSNQPQHF.

V usage is TRBV7-9 and J usage is TRBJ2-7, with 11 bases lining up with TRBD2. Germline V lookup: CDR1 SEHNR, CDR2 FQNEAQ (reference sequence). Trimming took 1 base from V and 2 from J; bases not matched to a gene: 1. This CDR3 is 15 amino acids long. The CDR3 nucleotides read TGTGCCAGCAGCTTAGTACTAGCGGGGGCCTACGAGCAGTACTTC. This translates into CASSLVLAGAYEQYF.

The chain uses TRBV27 and TRBJ1-2; 9 nucleotides align to TRBD1. V lost 6 bases, J lost 4 bases, and 6 bases stayed unmatched. From germline, CDR1 is MNHEY and CDR2 SMNVEV (reference sequence). The CDR3 loop spans 14 amino acids. CDR3 coding DNA: TGTGCCAGCAGCCCTCAGGGACAGGGCTATGGCTACACCTTC. Protein product: CASSPQGQGYGYTF.

This clone came up once. This rearrangement joins TRBV10-3 to TRBJ1-4; tentatively, D is TRBD1 (5 bases). V lost 0 bases and J lost 8, with 13 bases in between. This CDR3 has 15 residues. CDR1 and CDR2 (germline): ENHRY, SYGVKD. CDR3 protein: CAISESVGAGEKLFF. The CDR3 DNA is TGTGCCATCAGTGAGTCGGTAGGGGCTGGCGAAAAACTGTTTTTT.

J is TRBJ1-5 and V is TRBV4-1; tentative D call: TRBD1 (6 bases). This CDR3 contains 18 residues. V was shortened by 5 bases and J by 2 bases, with 22 bases between the two germline ends. The germline V gene has CDR1 MGHRA and CDR2 YSYEKL. CDR3 in DNA: TGCGCCAGCAGCTTCACCGGGACATCCGACGGGGGCAATCAGCCCCAGCATTTT. Translation gives CASSFTGTSDGGNQPQHF.

Only one count was recorded for this clone. The genes are TRBV5-1 and TRBJ2-3; a weak D match, TRBD1 (5 bases). CDR1 is SGHRS and CDR2 is YFSETQ in the germline V gene. The CDR3 contains 15 residues. V lost 0 bases to trimming and J lost 3 bases, with 11 bases between them. CDR3: CASSLGRGRTDTQYF. DNA of the CDR3: TGCGCCAGCAGCTTGGGTAGGGGAAGAACAGATACGCAGTATTTT.

This chain uses TRBV19 with TRBJ1-1; no reliable D call. CDR1 LNHDA and CDR2 SQIVND come from the germline V gene (reference sequence). The CDR3 extends over 15 amino acids. The V end was cut by 3 bases, the J end by 0 bases, with 11 bases between. CDR3 in amino acids: CASSIPNSLNTEAFF. As DNA, the CDR3 is TGTGCCAGTAGTATCCCCAACTCGTTGAACACTGAAGCTTTCTTT.

The chain couples TRBV10-3 to TRBJ2-5; D remains ambiguous. The V end lost 3 bases, the J end lost 2 bases, and 4 bases lay between the germline ends. The germline CDR1 and CDR2 sequences are ENHRY and SYGVKD. This CDR3 is 12 amino acids long. This chain's CDR3 is CAISDQQETQYF. Here the CDR3 DNA reads TGTGCCATCAGTGACCAACAAGAGACCCAGTACTTC.

V gene TRBV4-3 combines with J gene TRBJ1-4; 12 bases line up with TRBD1. V shed 0 bases and J 13 bases; nucleotides not matched to a gene: 12. Germline values: CDR1 LGHNA, CDR2 YSLEER. This CDR3 contains 17 residues. CDR3: CASSQDRTGTGGNILFF. The CDR3 nucleotides are TGCGCCAGCAGCCAAGATCGAACCGGGACAGGGGGCAATATACTGTTTTTT.

This clone came up many times. This chain joins TRBV29-1 and TRBJ2-2, with TRBD1 as a possible D gene (6 bases). V shed 0 bases and J shed 3 bases, with 20 bases lying between them. Germline CDR1 reads SQVTM; CDR2 reads ANQGSEA. The CDR3 is made up of 18 amino acids. Written as DNA, the CDR3 is TGCAGCGTTGAAGAATCCCTCGGGTCCAGACAGGACACCGGGGAGCTGTTTTTT. Amino acids: CSVEESLGSRQDTGELFF.

The chain is built from TRBV7-9 and TRBJ2-2; 7 bases align to TRBD1. CDR3 length: 15 amino acids. CDR1 is SEHNR and CDR2 is FQNEAQ in the germline V gene (reference sequence). V was clipped by 4 bases and J by 3 bases; unmatched bases: 5. CDR3 in amino acids: CASSSTGKDTGELFF. The CDR3 coding sequence is TGTGCCAGCAGCTCGACAGGGAAGGACACCGGGGAGCTGTTTTTT. Drawing the rest from reference TRBV7-9 and TRBJ2-2, the complete variable domain is DTGVSQNPRHKITKRGQNVTFRCDPISEHNRLYWYRQTLGQGPEFLTYFQNEAQLEKSRLLSDRFSAERPKGSFSTLEIQRTEQGDSAMYLCASSSTGKDTGELFFGEGSRLTVL.

This chain uses TRBV19 with TRBJ2-2; D might be TRBD1 (5 bases). Trimming pared 5 bases from V and 3 bases from J, leaving 16 bases between. The germline CDR1 and CDR2 sequences are LNHDA and SQIVND (reference sequence). This CDR3 is 16 amino acids long. The CDR3 reads CASSQNRYPDTGELFF. CDR3 DNA sequence: TGTGCCAGTAGTCAGAACAGGTACCCTGACACCGGGGAGCTGTTTTTT.

The V gene is TRBV19, the J gene TRBJ2-6; the D is unclear. This CDR3 is built from 18 residues. The V end lost 2 bases, the J end lost 4 bases, and 18 bases lay between the germline ends. Germline V gene data show CDR1 as LNHDA and CDR2 as SQIVND (reference sequence). DNA for the CDR3: TGTGCCAGTAGTATATACCCCCCCGGCAGGCCCGGGGCCAACGTCCTGACTTTC. Protein sequence: CASSIYPPGRPGANVLTF.

CDR3 sequence (DNA): TGTGCTAGTGGTACACCAGGGGGGACTAACTATGGCTACACCTTC. Protein sequence: CASGTPGGTNYGYTF. This rearrangement joins TRBV12-5 to TRBJ1-2; 7 nucleotides line up with TRBD1. The V gene end was trimmed by 5 bases and the J gene end by 0 bases; junction bases not matched to a gene: 6. The CDR3 length is 15 residues. Germline lookup yields CDR1 LGHNT and CDR2 FRNRAP.

This chain links TRBV5-6 with TRBJ1-2, with D perhaps matching TRBD1 (5 bases). CDR1 and CDR2 (germline): SGHDT, YYEEEE. V was trimmed by 5 bases and J by 0 bases, leaving 20 bases between them. CDR3 length: 17 amino acids. The CDR3 spells CASSRGVGPLSNYGYTF. As DNA, the CDR3 is TGTGCCAGCAGTCGGGGGGTAGGGCCTCTTTCTAACTATGGCTACACCTTC.

The chain combines TRBV5-1 with TRBJ2-1; D possibly corresponds to TRBD2 (6 bases). CDR3 length: 15 residues. Trimming pared 5 bases from V and 4 bases from J, leaving 16 bases between. Germline lookup yields CDR1 SGHRS and CDR2 YFSETQ. DNA for the CDR3: TGCGCCAGCAGTCCGTGGGGGGAAACTTACAATGAGCAGTTCTTC. Translating gives CASSPWGETYNEQFF.

This clone was counted a few times. V usage is TRBV10-1 and J usage is TRBJ2-2, with D unclear. Germline V gene lookup returns CDR1 WNHNN and CDR2 SYGVQD (reference sequence). CDR3 length: 14 residues. V was clipped by 4 bases and J by 0 bases, with 6 bases between them. This chain's CDR3 is CASSAQTNTGELFF. The CDR3 DNA sequence: TGCGCCAGCAGTGCCCAGACGAACACCGGGGAGCTGTTTTTT.

V usage is TRBV9 and J usage is TRBJ1-2; 7 bases fit TRBD1. The CDR3 length is 12 residues. Germline V lookup: CDR1 SGDLS, CDR2 YYNGEE. The V and J ends lost 4 bases and 8 bases, in that order; junction bases with no gene match: 5. The CDR3 here is CASSMGTEGYTF. The CDR3 nucleotides are TGTGCCAGCAGCATGGGGACAGAGGGCTACACCTTC.

This chain uses TRBV19 with TRBJ1-1; 10 positions match TRBD1. V lost 6 bases, J lost 3 bases, and 4 bases stayed unmatched. Germline lookup yields CDR1 LNHDA and CDR2 SQIVND (reference sequence). CDR3 length: 14 residues. The CDR3: CASRRDRGYTEAFF. DNA of the CDR3: TGTGCCAGTAGACGGGACAGGGGCTACACTGAAGCTTTCTTT.

V is TRBV10-1 and J is TRBJ2-1; 7 bases map to TRBD2. Per the germline V gene, CDR1 is WNHNN and CDR2 is SYGVQD (reference sequence). V lost 4 bases to trimming and J lost 3 bases; unmatched junction nucleotides: 3. The length of the CDR3 is 14 residues. CDR3 sequence (DNA): TGCGCCAGCAGTGTGGGACTAAACTACAATGAGCAGTTCTTC. Amino acids: CASSVGLNYNEQFF.

This chain joins TRBV5-4 and TRBJ1-4; 10 bases map to TRBD1. Trimming took 4 bases from V and 0 from J; bases not matched to a gene: 3. Looked up from germline, CDR1 is SGHNT and CDR2 is YYREEE (reference sequence). This CDR3 comprises 16 residues. The CDR3 spells CASSPGTGATNEKLFF. The CDR3 region has the DNA TGTGCCAGCAGCCCCGGGACAGGGGCAACTAATGAAAAACTGTTTTTT.

This sequence joins TRBV7-2 and TRBJ2-5; D not resolved. This CDR3 has 13 amino acids. Germline lookup yields CDR1 SGHTA and CDR2 FQGNSA. The ends were cut back, 1 base at V and 5 bases at J, with 8 bases in the middle. The DNA for the CDR3 is TGTGCCAGCAGCTTAGAATCCGGGGAGACCCAGTACTTC. The encoded protein is CASSLESGETQYF.

The chain has TRBV4-3 and TRBJ2-2; 14 bases are a match to TRBD2. Germline V gene lookup returns CDR1 LGHNA and CDR2 YSLEER. CDR3 length: 21 residues. The V gene end was trimmed by 1 base and the J gene end by 1 base; junction bases not matched to a gene: 11. The CDR3 nucleotides are TGCGCCAGCAGCCAAGGAGGATGGTTTGGGACTAGCGGGAGGAACACCGGGGAGCTGTTTTTT. As protein: CASSQGGWFGTSGRNTGELFF.

This clone has just one count. The chain is built from TRBV5-1 and TRBJ2-5, with D possibly matching TRBD1 (5 bases). The CDR3 is made up of 18 amino acids. The germline V gene has CDR1 SGHRS and CDR2 YFSETQ. Trimming took off 5 bases at V and 5 bases at J, with 28 bases between the two ends. In nucleotides, the CDR3 is TGCGCCAGCAGGTCGCTAGGTCTCGGGCAGGGCAATTCTGAGACCCAGTACTTC. It is translated as CASRSLGLGQGNSETQYF.